Below are 24 T cell receptor beta chains sequenced from a single sample in a study of blood T cell repertoires in COVID-19. Profiled with immunoSEQ multiplex PCR; TCRdb holds only in-frame clones, not every one. Of over 150,000 clones listed, around 74% are singletons. What was sequenced was peripheral blood. The origin of the receptors is a woman of 80 years or more with acute or convalescent COVID-19.

For the CDR3, the DNA is TGTGCCAGCAGTTATAGGCAGGGGGCAGATGAAAAACTGTTTTTT. Protein: CASSYRQGADEKLFF. This chain joins TRBV6-5 and TRBJ1-4; 8 nucleotides match TRBD1. The trim removed 3 bases at V and 6 bases at J, leaving 6 bases unmatched. The germline CDR1 and CDR2 sequences are MNHEY and SVGAGI. This CDR3 has 15 amino acids.

The CDR3 region has the DNA TGTGCCAGCTCCCCTAGACAGGGAACTGAAGCTTTCTTT. It yields the protein CASSPRQGTEAFF. J is TRBJ1-1 and V is TRBV18; TRBD1 agrees at 7 bases. The CDR3 has 13 amino acids. Trimming took 6 bases from V and 5 from J; bases not matched to a gene: 6. Per germline, CDR1 KGHSH and CDR2 LQKENI.

The chain links TRBV12-5 to TRBJ2-5; 7 positions agree with TRBD1. The ends lost 1 base at V and 0 bases at J; junction bases unmatched: 5. Germline loops: CDR1 LGHNT, CDR2 FRNRAP. CDR3 length: 16 amino acids. CDR3 DNA: TGTGCTAGTGGTTTGGCCGGGACAGCGTACCAAGAGACCCAGTACTTC. It codes for CASGLAGTAYQETQYF.

CDR3 residues: CASSPDRGSNEQFF. In DNA, the CDR3 is TGTGCCAGCAGCCCGGACAGGGGGAGTAATGAGCAGTTCTTC. The genes are TRBV7-2 and TRBJ2-1; 10 positions match TRBD1. V was pared by 5 bases and J by 7 bases, with 5 bases of the junction left unmatched. This CDR3 is built from 14 residues. Germline-derived CDR1 and CDR2 are SGHTA and FQGNSA.

V usage is TRBV6-5 and J usage is TRBJ1-5, with a possible D match to TRBD1 (6 bases). Trimming removed 2 bases from V and 1 base from J, with 12 bases in between. In germline, CDR1 is MNHEY, CDR2 SVGAGI. The CDR3 spans 16 residues. As DNA, the CDR3 is TGTGCCAGCAGTTACGGGGCAGGGGAAAGCAATCAGCCCCAGCATTTT. As protein: CASSYGAGESNQPQHF.

The chain joins TRBV5-4 to TRBJ2-3; maybe TRBD2 (5 bases). The CDR3 sequence is 15 residues long. CDR1 is SGHNT, CDR2 YYREEE, per germline (reference sequence). Trimming took 0 bases from V and 3 from J, leaving 11 bases between them. CDR3 DNA: TGTGCCAGCAGCTTGGCCCTTACGGGGACAGATACGCAGTATTTT. Protein product: CASSLALTGTDTQYF. Full variable domain (missing parts from reference TRBV5-4 and TRBJ2-3): ETGVTQSPTHLIKTRGQQVTLRCSSQSGHNTVSWYQQALGQGPQFIFQYYREEENGRGNFPPRFSGLQFPNYSSELNVNALELDDSALYLCASSLALTGTDTQYFGPGTRLTVL.

The chain combines TRBV7-2 with TRBJ1-4; possible D gene TRBD1, 6 bases. Germline CDR1 is SGHTA and CDR2 is FQGNSA. The ends were cut back, 0 bases at V and 8 bases at J, with 16 bases in the middle. This CDR3 region has 16 residues. Here the CDR3 reads CASSLALQGLREKLFF. The DNA of the CDR3 is TGTGCCAGCAGCTTAGCGTTACAGGGCCTTAGGGAAAAACTGTTTTTT.

This chain connects TRBV30 to TRBJ1-2, with a weak D call TRBD1 (6 bases). Deletions cut 3 bases from V and 10 bases from J, with 18 bases between. The CDR3 has 13 amino acids. Germline V CDR1 and CDR2: GTSNPN, SVGIG (reference sequence). CDR3 nucleotides: TGTGCCTGGAGCGTATCACAGGGACTACTCTACACCTTC. Encoded protein: CAWSVSQGLLYTF.

The V gene is TRBV7-2, the J gene TRBJ2-4; D is perhaps TRBD2 (5 bases). The V end lost 0 bases, the J end lost 0 bases, and 9 bases lay between the germline ends. In germline, CDR1 is SGHTA, CDR2 FQGNSA. The CDR3 loop spans 16 amino acids. This chain's CDR3 is CASSLARALAKNIQYF. The DNA for the CDR3 is TGTGCCAGCAGCTTAGCGCGGGCCCTAGCCAAAAACATTCAGTACTTC.

V gene TRBV2 combines with J gene TRBJ1-2; no clear D gene. This CDR3 contains 11 residues. From germline, CDR1 is SNHLY and CDR2 FYNNEI. V shed 3 bases and J shed 7 bases, with 6 bases lying between them. The CDR3 protein is CASSDRLGYTF. CDR3 coding DNA: TGTGCCAGCAGTGACAGGCTTGGCTACACCTTC.

This chain uses TRBV2 with TRBJ1-5, with 8 bases aligning to TRBD1. The germline V gene encodes CDR1 SNHLY and CDR2 FYNNEI. CDR3 length: 16 amino acids. V was clipped by 9 bases and J by 3 bases; unmatched bases: 13. The CDR3 protein is CASQEPDRVDNQPQHF. CDR3 sequence (DNA): TGTGCCAGTCAAGAGCCGGACAGGGTGGACAATCAGCCCCAGCATTTT.

The chain couples TRBV7-2 to TRBJ1-3; D ambiguous. Trimming removed 2 bases at V and 3 bases at J, with 8 bases between. CDR1 SGHTA and CDR2 FQGNSA come from the germline V gene. This CDR3 is built from 14 residues. In DNA form, the CDR3 reads TGTGCCAGCAGCTTAAAGGAGGGTGGAAACACCATATATTTT. This translates into CASSLKEGGNTIYF.

The rearrangement joins TRBV21-1 to TRBJ2-7; the table gives TRBD2 as D, unverified against the DNA. TRBV21-1 is assigned pseudogene status. The CDR3 length is 15 residues. The CDR3 region is CASSTDAGGAYEQYF. In nucleotides, the CDR3 is TGTGCCAGCAGCACCGACGCGGGAGGCGCCTACGAGCAGTACTTC.

The rearrangement links TRBV5-1 to TRBJ2-2, with a tentative D call TRBD2 (7 bases). V lost 4 bases, J lost 6 bases, and 19 bases lay in between. The CDR3 is 16 residues long. Germline assignment: CDR1 SGHRS and CDR2 YFSETQ. Written as DNA, the CDR3 is TGCGCCAGCAGCCCTGGGAGACTAGGGGGGGCCGGGGAGCTGTTTTTT. As protein: CASSPGRLGGAGELFF.

This rearrangement joins TRBV19 to TRBJ2-1; D uncertain. Germline CDR1 LNHDA, CDR2 SQIVND (reference sequence). V was clipped by 4 bases and J by 0 bases, with 10 bases between them. The CDR3 covers 15 residues. The CDR3 is CASSTQAHSYNEQFF. Here the CDR3 DNA reads TGTGCCAGTAGTACTCAGGCACACTCCTACAATGAGCAGTTCTTC. The whole variable domain, remainder taken from reference TRBV19 and TRBJ2-1, is DGGITQSPKYLFRKEGQNVTLSCEQNLNHDAMYWYRQDPGQGLRLIYYSQIVNDFQKGDIAEGYSVSREKKESFPLTVTSAQKNPTAFYLCASSTQAHSYNEQFFGPGTRLTVL.

In this sample, this clone turned up once. CDR3 DNA sequence: TGTGCCTGGAGTGTAGCGTCCGCCTACGAGCAGTACTTC. It translates to CAWSVASAYEQYF. The V gene is TRBV30, the J gene TRBJ2-7; D is uncertain. Germline CDR1 GTSNPN, CDR2 SVGIG (reference sequence). The CDR3 totals 13 residues. Deletions cut 0 bases from V and 2 bases from J, with 8 bases between.

In this sample, this clone turned up a few times. This chain joins TRBV6-2 or TRBV6-3 and TRBJ1-5; 10 bases fit TRBD1. V lost 2 bases, J lost 3 bases, and 4 bases stayed unmatched. CDR1 is MNHEY and CDR2 is SVGEGT in the germline V gene. This CDR3 contains 16 residues. Here the CDR3 DNA reads TGTGCCAGCAGTTACGAGGGACAGGGGTTCAATCAGCCCCAGCATTTT. Translating it yields CASSYEGQGFNQPQHF.

DNA of the CDR3: TGTGCCAGCAGTTACGGGAGCGGAATTCAGTCCGATACGCAGTATTTT. This gives the protein CASSYGSGIQSDTQYF. The rearrangement uses TRBV6-5 and TRBJ2-3, with a weak D call TRBD2 (5 bases). Germline V lookup: CDR1 MNHEY, CDR2 SVGAGI. The V and J ends lost 2 bases and 6 bases respectively, with 18 bases between them. This CDR3 contains 16 residues.

The chain joins TRBV5-6 to TRBJ2-3, with D possibly matching TRBD2 (5 bases). Germline CDR1 is SGHDT and CDR2 is YYEEEE. V lost 0 bases and J lost 5, with 10 bases in between. This CDR3 has 14 amino acids. DNA for the CDR3: TGTGCCAGCAGCTTGGCAGCGGCTGGAGATACGCAGTATTTT. Its protein is CASSLAAAGDTQYF.

This sequence joins TRBV5-4 and TRBJ1-6, with TRBD1 matching over 9 bases. CDR1 and CDR2 (germline): SGHNT, YYREEE (reference sequence). Trimming at V came to 4 bases and at J to 9 bases, leaving 8 bases not matched to a gene. The CDR3 sequence is 15 residues long. This chain's CDR3 is CASSAGTGTGSPLHF. The DNA of the CDR3 is TGTGCCAGCAGCGCCGGGACAGGGACCGGTTCACCCCTCCACTTT. The full variable domain, with the rest looked up from reference TRBV5-4 and TRBJ1-6, is ETGVTQSPTHLIKTRGQQVTLRCSSQSGHNTVSWYQQALGQGPQFIFQYYREEENGRGNFPPRFSGLQFPNYSSELNVNALELDDSALYLCASSAGTGTGSPLHFGNGTRLTVT.

In this sample, this clone turned up once. This chain uses TRBV2 with TRBJ1-5, with unresolved D. Germline lookup yields CDR1 SNHLY and CDR2 FYNNEI. V was cut by 6 bases and J by 0 bases, with 9 bases left in between. The CDR3 is made up of 14 amino acids. The CDR3 protein is CASRRDNSNQPQHF. The CDR3 bases are TGTGCCAGCAGACGGGATAATAGCAATCAGCCCCAGCATTTT.

This chain connects TRBV6-1 to TRBJ1-4; D gene ambiguous. V was clipped by 3 bases and J by 7 bases, with 15 bases between them. In germline, CDR1 is MNHNS, CDR2 SASEGT. This CDR3 is built from 15 residues. As DNA, the CDR3 is TGTGCCAGCAGTGAGCTTTCGCAGGTCGGTGAAAAACTGTTTTTT. The encoded protein is CASSELSQVGEKLFF.

The V call is TRBV2, the J call TRBJ2-3, with TRBD2 matching over 9 bases. This CDR3 contains 15 residues. Germline assignment: CDR1 SNHLY and CDR2 FYNNEI. V lost 4 bases and J lost 4; bases outside the gene matches: 6. CDR3 DNA sequence: TGTGCCAGCAGTGTCTATAGCGGGAGTGCAGATACGCAGTATTTT. Amino acid sequence: CASSVYSGSADTQYF.

This chain connects TRBV7-9 to TRBJ2-5, with D possibly TRBD2 on 6 matching bases. The CDR3 covers 16 residues. V lost 5 bases to trimming and J lost 5 bases, with 21 bases between them. Germline assignment: CDR1 SEHNR and CDR2 FQNEAQ (reference sequence). The CDR3 bases are TGTGCCAGCAGCCGGAACCCTTTCCGGGGGTCGGAGACCCAGTACTTC. Protein product: CASSRNPFRGSETQYF.